A selection of T cell receptor beta chains follows, all from one sample in a study of cytotoxic CD8 clonotypes in ibrutinib-treated CLL. Some clones are missing from TCRdb's copy, which holds only in-frame ones; the method was immunoSEQ multiplex PCR. Found here are about 84,000 clones, around 83% of them singletons; the top ten hold about 5.6%. This material consisted of PBMCs, taken before ibrutinib treatment. The receptors were sampled from a human donor with chronic lymphocytic leukemia. The conserved cysteine and the conserved F or W are not part of the CDR3 here.

V gene	J gene	CDR3 protein
TRBV6-1	TRBJ1-2	ASTKKQNYGYT
TRBV7-8	TRBJ2-7	ASSDPPTGDEQY
TRBV28	TRBJ1-1	ASSPRGGGNTEAF
TRBV11-2	TRBJ2-7	ASSSDRVGEQY
TRBV7-9	TRBJ2-1	ASSQTSSYNEQF
TRBV29-1	TRBJ2-2	SGRQNSGTWNTGELF
TRBV11-3	TRBJ2-7	ASSWITYEQY
TRBV30	TRBJ2-7	AWSNGPEYEQY
TRBV11-2	TRBJ2-7	ASSLGWTGIRYEQY
TRBV11-2	TRBJ1-3	ASSRGTAYSGNTIY
TRBV29-1	TRBJ2-7	SVEDPYARGSSYEQY
TRBV28	TRBJ1-2	ASSSRDGGYT
TRBV6-1	TRBJ1-5	ASSQDRDQPQH
TRBV18	TRBJ1-4	ASSRYTQGALNEKLF
TRBV29-1	TRBJ2-1	SARRDDLGEQF
TRBV5-1	TRBJ1-2	ASSMGMGQSNYGYT
TRBV9	TRBJ1-2	ASSPPNYGYT
TRBV5-1	TRBJ1-1	ASSGGGLQNTEAF
TRBV5-1	TRBJ2-1	ASSLVVHNEQF
TRBV11-2	TRBJ1-5	ASSPAGGNQPQH
TRBV28	TRBJ1-2	ASSGNYGYT
TRBV5-4	TRBJ2-6	ASQGRDAEYIGANVLT
TRBV29-1	TRBJ2-7	SVEGSGRLNEQY
TRBV25-1	TRBJ2-3	ASRIGQETDTQY
TRBV9	TRBJ2-7	ASSSRDSTYEQY
TRBV27	TRBJ2-7	ASSLYGSYEQY
TRBV5-1	TRBJ2-5	ASRWLDGRAGETQY
TRBV7-3	TRBJ2-3	ASSLNSGRLSDTQY